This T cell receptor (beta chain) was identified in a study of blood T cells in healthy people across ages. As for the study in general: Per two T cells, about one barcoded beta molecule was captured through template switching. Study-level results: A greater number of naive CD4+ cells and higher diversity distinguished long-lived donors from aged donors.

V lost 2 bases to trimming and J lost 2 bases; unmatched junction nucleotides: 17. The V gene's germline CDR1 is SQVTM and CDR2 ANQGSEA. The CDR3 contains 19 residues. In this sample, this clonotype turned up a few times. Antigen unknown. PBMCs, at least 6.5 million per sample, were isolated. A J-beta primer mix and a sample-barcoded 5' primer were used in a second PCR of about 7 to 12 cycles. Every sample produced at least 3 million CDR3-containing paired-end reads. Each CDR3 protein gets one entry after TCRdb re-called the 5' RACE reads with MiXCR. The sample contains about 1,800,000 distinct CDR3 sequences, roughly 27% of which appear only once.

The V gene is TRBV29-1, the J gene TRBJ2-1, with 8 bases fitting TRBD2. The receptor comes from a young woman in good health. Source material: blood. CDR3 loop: CSVEYGSTSGGGTYNEQFF. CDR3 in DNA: TGCAGCGTTGAATATGGGTCAACTAGCGGCGGGGGAACCTACAATGAGCAGTTCTTC.